One sample yielded the 10 T cell receptor beta chains listed below, sequenced in a study of cytomegalovirus exposure and HLA in healthy donors. Primers: 60 Vbeta forward and 13 Jbeta reverse. Measured with immunoSEQ multiplex PCR; TCRdb has only the in-frame clones, and not every one. The table for this sample gives around 140,000 clones. The material sequenced was PBMCs. The source of these receptors is a woman aged 35 to 49 in good health and CMV-seropositive.

The V and J genes are TRBV14 and TRBJ1-3; D gene uncertain. The CDR3 spans 14 residues. The V and J ends lost 4 bases and 4 bases respectively, with 11 bases between them. Germline V gene lookup returns CDR1 SGHDN and CDR2 FVKESK. The CDR3 bases are TGTGCCAGCAGCCGCGACGGGAGCGGAAACACCATATATTTT. This gives the protein CASSRDGSGNTIYF.

This chain connects TRBV11-2 to TRBJ1-1; D perhaps matches TRBD1 (5 bases). The CDR3 sequence is 18 residues long. Germline CDR1 reads SGHAT; CDR2 reads FQNNGV. V lost 5 bases and J lost 1, with 23 bases in between. In nucleotides, the CDR3 is TGTGCCAGCAGCCCAAAATCCCCCTTCAGGGCGGCGAACACTGAAGCTTTCTTT. The encoded protein is CASSPKSPFRAANTEAFF.

The chain employs TRBV5-4 and TRBJ2-1, with TRBD2 matching over 7 bases. The CDR3 sequence is 15 residues long. With V trimmed by 3 bases and J by 6 bases, 9 bases remained unmatched. Germline V gives CDR1 SGHNT, CDR2 YYREEE (reference sequence). CDR3 bases: TGTGCCAGCAGCTGGGAGGGCTTAAGCGGCAATGAGCAGTTCTTC. As protein: CASSWEGLSGNEQFF.

The chain uses TRBV30 and TRBJ2-7, with TRBD2 matching over 7 bases. Looked up from germline, CDR1 is GTSNPN and CDR2 is SVGIG (reference sequence). The length of the CDR3 is 14 residues. V shed 4 bases and J 2 bases; nucleotides not matched to a gene: 8. The CDR3 sequence: CAWTTGTTTYEQYF. In nucleotides, the CDR3 is TGTGCCTGGACGACCGGGACTACCACCTACGAGCAGTACTTC.

The chain employs TRBV28 and TRBJ2-3, with D hard to call. Per the germline V gene, CDR1 is MDHEN and CDR2 is SYDVKM. This CDR3 contains 16 residues. Trimming pared 6 bases from V and 2 bases from J, leaving 18 bases between. CDR3 protein: CASRLLSGRSTDTQYF. For the CDR3, the DNA is TGTGCCAGCAGGCTACTTTCGGGTCGATCCACAGATACGCAGTATTTT.

The chain combines TRBV10-3 with TRBJ2-4, with TRBD2 as a possible D gene (6 bases). The CDR3 runs 18 residues. Per germline, CDR1 ENHRY and CDR2 SYGVKD. V dropped 0 bases and J dropped 0 bases, with 15 bases sitting between them. For the CDR3, the DNA is TGTGCCATCAGTGAGTCTGGGGGGACCCCCGGAGCCAAAAACATTCAGTACTTC. Protein sequence: CAISESGGTPGAKNIQYF.

The V gene is TRBV29-1, the J gene TRBJ2-7; TRBD2 is a possible D gene (6 bases). Trimming shortened V by 0 bases and J by 4 bases, and 10 bases separated the two germline ends. CDR1 and CDR2 from the germline V gene are SQVTM and ANQGSEA. The length of the CDR3 is 13 residues. CDR3 loop: CSVEEAGGYEQYF. Here the CDR3 DNA reads TGCAGCGTTGAAGAAGCAGGAGGGTACGAGCAGTACTTC.

A remark on this clone: The germline gene is not matched at one end of the junction; a read error may be the cause. The chain combines TRBV7-9 with TRBJ1-2; 8 bases map to TRBD1. Per the germline V gene, CDR1 is SEHNR and CDR2 is FQNEAQ (reference sequence). The CDR3 has 13 amino acids. The CDR3, as DNA: TGTTTCGGCTCAGGGGGCCGTAACTATGGCTACGCCTTC. Translation: CFGSGGRNYGYAF.

The genes are TRBV1 and TRBJ1-5; the table gives TRBD1 as D, unverified against the DNA. TRBV1 is annotated as a pseudogene. This CDR3 spans 17 amino acids. The CDR3 loop is CTSSQERGRFGNQPQHF. CDR3 coding DNA: TGCACCAGCAGCCAAGAAAGGGGGCGATTTGGAAATCAGCCCCAGCATTTT.

V is TRBV6-1 and J is TRBJ2-1; D ambiguous. The V gene lost 3 bases and the J gene lost 6 bases, with 12 bases spanning the gap. In germline, CDR1 is MNHNS, CDR2 SASEGT. The CDR3 loop spans 14 amino acids. This CDR3 is CASSDLWSGNEQFF. CDR3 in DNA: TGTGCCAGCAGTGATCTGTGGTCGGGCAATGAGCAGTTCTTC.